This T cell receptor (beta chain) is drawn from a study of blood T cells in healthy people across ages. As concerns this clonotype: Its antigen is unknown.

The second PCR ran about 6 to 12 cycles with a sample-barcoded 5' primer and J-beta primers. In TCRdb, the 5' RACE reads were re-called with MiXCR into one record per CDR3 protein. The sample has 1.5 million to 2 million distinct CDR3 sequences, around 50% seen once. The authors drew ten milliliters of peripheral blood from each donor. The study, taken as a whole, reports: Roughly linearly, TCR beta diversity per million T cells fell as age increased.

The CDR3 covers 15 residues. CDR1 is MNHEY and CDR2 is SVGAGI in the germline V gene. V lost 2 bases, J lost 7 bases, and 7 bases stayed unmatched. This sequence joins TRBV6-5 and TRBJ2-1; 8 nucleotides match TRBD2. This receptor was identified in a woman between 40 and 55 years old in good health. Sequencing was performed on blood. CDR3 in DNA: TGTGCCAGCAGTTACCGGGGGGGGTTGGGGAATGAGCAGTTCTTC. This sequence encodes CASSYRGGLGNEQFF.